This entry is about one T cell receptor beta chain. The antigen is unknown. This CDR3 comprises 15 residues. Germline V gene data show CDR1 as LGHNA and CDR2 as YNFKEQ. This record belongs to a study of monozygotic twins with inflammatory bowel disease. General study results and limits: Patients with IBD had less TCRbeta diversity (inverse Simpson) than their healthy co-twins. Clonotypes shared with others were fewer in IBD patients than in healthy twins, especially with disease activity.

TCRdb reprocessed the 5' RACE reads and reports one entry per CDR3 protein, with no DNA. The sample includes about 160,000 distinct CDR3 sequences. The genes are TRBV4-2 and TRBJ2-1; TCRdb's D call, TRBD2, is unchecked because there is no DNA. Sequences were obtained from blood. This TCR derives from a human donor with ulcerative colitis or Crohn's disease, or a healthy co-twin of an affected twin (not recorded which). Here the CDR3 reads CASSRSGSINNEQFF.